This TCR beta chain was sequenced in a study of blood T cell repertoires in COVID-19. About the research overall: The origin of the acute and convalescent COVID-19 samples was the United States, Italy and Spain. T cells, B-cell-depleted T cells, or PBMCs supplied cDNA or gDNA.

V lost 1 base, J lost 0 bases, and 10 bases lay in between. The CDR3 has 15 amino acids. CDR1 is SGHRS, CDR2 YFSETQ, per germline. Original analysis: Amplifying reference gene primers gave estimates of nucleated cell counts. TCRdb keeps only in-frame clones here, not all; method: immunoSEQ multiplex PCR. Clonal size and the V and J genes are those of that table, whereas D and trimming came from the DNA. The repertoire holds around 100,000 clones, with around nine tenths as singletons. This clone was found once. This clonotype was obtained from a man aged 50 to 60 in a cohort sampled during active COVID-19. The chain combines TRBV5-1 with TRBJ1-1, with D hard to call. Sequenced input: peripheral blood. CDR3 sequence reads: CASSLSVTMNTEAFF. CDR3 in DNA: TGCGCCAGCAGCTTGTCAGTAACCATGAACACTGAAGCTTTCTTT.